What follows are 14 T cell receptor beta chains derived from one specimen sequenced in a study of T-cell reconstitution after alpha-beta-depleted transplantation in children. During its preparation, the TCRbeta library received unique molecular identifiers. TCRdb reanalysed the PCR reads using MiXCR and keeps one entry per CDR3 protein. In the table there are approximately 300,000 distinct CDR3 sequences, around 10% of which are singletons. The sequencing used PBMCs, collected before TCRalphabeta/CD19-depleted stem cell transplant. The receptors originated from a boy in the first two years of life with acute myeloid leukemia, due to receive a stem cell transplant.

There are many counts of this clonotype. This chain joins TRBV6-1 and TRBJ2-2; D uncertain. CDR3 length: 14 amino acids. Trimming took 4 bases from V and 2 from J, leaving 8 bases between them. Germline loops: CDR1 MNHNS, CDR2 SASEGT. The CDR3 coding sequence is TGTGCCAGCAGTGTACAGCGAAACACCGGGGAGCTGTTTTTT. Its protein product is CASSVQRNTGELFF.

The chain recombines TRBV7-6 with TRBJ2-5; 7 positions match TRBD1. This CDR3 has 18 amino acids. Trimming took 5 bases from V and 0 from J; bases not matched to a gene: 15. Germline CDR1 and CDR2: SGHVS and FNYEAQ. The CDR3 loop reads CASSPRDSPFPYQETQYF. The CDR3 DNA follows: TGTGCCAGCAGCCCCCGGGACAGCCCATTCCCGTACCAAGAGACCCAGTACTTC.

In this sample, this clonotype turned up many times. V and J are TRBV27 and TRBJ1-2; D possibly corresponds to TRBD1 (6 bases). V lost 9 bases to trimming and J lost 0 bases, with 8 bases between them. Germline-derived CDR1 and CDR2 are MNHEY and SMNVEV (reference sequence). The CDR3 length is 12 residues. CDR3 loop: CASGTSNYGYTF. The CDR3 DNA reads as TGTGCCAGTGGGACATCTAACTATGGCTACACCTTC.

This clonotype has more than one count but fewer than ten. The chain links TRBV5-1 to TRBJ1-3, with D possibly matching TRBD1 (5 bases). The CDR3 totals 16 residues. V lost 0 bases to trimming and J lost 1 base, with 11 bases between them. CDR1 is SGHRS, CDR2 YFSETQ, per germline. CDR3 region: CASSLAPRASGNTIYF. For the CDR3, the DNA is TGCGCCAGCAGCTTGGCCCCCAGGGCGTCTGGAAACACCATATATTTT.

This clonotype was observed many times. The chain links TRBV5-5 to TRBJ2-5; a weak D match, TRBD1 (6 bases). Trimming cost V 6 bases and J 2 bases, with 11 bases left between them. The CDR3 runs 13 residues. Germline lookup yields CDR1 SGHKS and CDR2 YYEKEE (reference sequence). The CDR3 loop is CASNRQAQETQYF. CDR3 sequence (DNA): TGTGCCAGCAACCGACAGGCTCAAGAGACCCAGTACTTC. The full variable domain, completed using reference TRBV5-5 and TRBJ2-5, is DAGVTQSPTHLIKTRGQQVTLRCSPISGHKSVSWYQQVLGQGPQFIFQYYEKEERGRGNFPDRFSARQFPNYSSELNVNALLLGDSALYLCASNRQAQETQYFGPGTRLLVL.

This clonotype was found many times. The rearrangement uses TRBV7-2 and TRBJ2-5; no clear D. Per the germline V gene, CDR1 is SGHTA and CDR2 is FQGNSA. The CDR3 contains 12 residues. The V and J ends lost 4 bases and 5 bases respectively, with 8 bases between them. The CDR3 nucleotides read TGTGCCAGCAGCTCCAGTTGGGAGACCCAGTACTTC. Its protein product is CASSSSWETQYF.

This clonotype was seen ten or more times. The V gene is TRBV5-1, the J gene TRBJ2-3, with 8 nucleotides matching TRBD2. The CDR3 runs to 15 residues. The germline gives CDR1 SGHRS, CDR2 YFSETQ. J lost 0 bases, V lost 4 bases, and 4 bases had no gene match. The chain's CDR3 is CASSRSGGSTDTQYF. As DNA, the CDR3 is TGCGCCAGCAGCCGCAGCGGGGGAAGCACAGATACGCAGTATTTT.

This clonotype has a count of ten or more. The chain links TRBV20-1 to TRBJ2-4; D ambiguous. Germline CDR1 DFQATT, CDR2 SNEGSKA (reference sequence). This CDR3 spans 15 amino acids. Trimming took off 0 bases at V and 6 bases at J, with 15 bases between the two ends. The CDR3 spells CSARDLRQSVNIQYF. CDR3 nucleotide sequence: TGCAGTGCTAGAGATCTTAGGCAGTCGGTAAACATTCAGTACTTC.

The sample holds a few counts of this clonotype. This sequence joins TRBV20-1 and TRBJ2-7; 7 bases are shared with TRBD2. Germline V lookup: CDR1 DFQATT, CDR2 SNEGSKA (reference sequence). The CDR3 is 16 residues long. CDR3 nucleotide sequence: TGCTGCACACATCCCTTTAGAGCGGGGACCACCTACGAGCAGTACTTC. Its translation is CCTHPFRAGTTYEQYF.

The chain couples TRBV10-3 to TRBJ2-7, with 11 bases that match TRBD2. The CDR3 is 14 amino acids. Germline loops: CDR1 ENHRY, CDR2 SYGVKD. Trimming removed 6 bases from V and 5 bases from J; junction bases left unmatched: 6. The CDR3 loop reads CAISLAGGTHEQYF. CDR3 sequence (DNA): TGTGCCATCAGCCTAGCGGGGGGAACCCACGAGCAGTACTTC.

A note on this clonotype: One base away lies a much larger clone, so this may be a sequencing read error. The V and J genes are TRBV25-1 and TRBJ2-1, with 13 bases lining up with TRBD2. CDR3 length: 19 residues. The V gene's germline CDR1 is MGHDK and CDR2 SYGVNS. After removal of 7 bases from V and 5 bases from J, the junction contained 17 bases not matched to a gene. The CDR3 loop is CASMSGLAGFGGSHNEQFF. The CDR3 bases are TGTGCCAGCATGTCGGGACTAGCGGGATTTGGGGGGTCCCACAATGAGCAGTTCTTC.

In its sample, this clonotype was seen a few times. The V call is TRBV7-6, the J call TRBJ2-1; 14 bases map to TRBD2. Germline V lookup: CDR1 SGHVS, CDR2 FNYEAQ. V gave up 4 bases and J gave up 12 bases; unmatched junction bases: 11. The CDR3 consists of 16 residues. Written as DNA, the CDR3 is TGTGCCAGCAGCTCCCGTGGGACTAGCGGGAGAATTGTGCAGTTCTTC. Encoded protein: CASSSRGTSGRIVQFF.

This clonotype occurred many times. The chain carries TRBV28 and TRBJ1-4; no reliable D call. CDR3 length: 12 residues. Germline CDR1 reads MDHEN; CDR2 reads SYDVKM. V lost 5 bases and J 6 bases, leaving 7 bases between the germline ends. The CDR3: CASSTDDEKLFF. The CDR3 DNA reads as TGTGCCAGCAGTACGGACGATGAAAAACTGTTTTTT.

There are many counts of this clonotype. The V call is TRBV20-1, the J call TRBJ2-7; 7 bases line up with TRBD1. The CDR3 extends over 13 amino acids. CDR1 is DFQATT, CDR2 SNEGSKA, per germline (reference sequence). Trimming removed 3 bases from V and 4 bases from J; junction bases left unmatched: 6. The CDR3 protein is CSASDRERYEQYF. The CDR3 nucleotides are TGCAGTGCTAGTGACAGGGAGCGTTACGAGCAGTACTTC.